This T cell receptor (beta chain) stems from a study of shared clonotypes between healthy human individuals. Study summary: Donors had three CD4 naive, three CD4 memory, two CD8 naive and one CD8 memory plate apiece.

Study-wide findings and caveats: What naive subsets generally showed was a larger estimated richness than memory subsets showed.

Concerning this clone: Its antigen is still unknown.

Germline CDR1 SGHDN, CDR2 FVKESK. The CDR3 loop spans 14 amino acids. V was trimmed by 3 bases and J by 1 base, leaving 8 bases between them. Once extracted for a subset, genomic DNA was divided evenly among several immunoSEQ plates. The table came from immunoSEQ multiplex PCR; TCRdb's copy has only in-frame clones and leaves some out. The sample contains roughly 1 million clones, 65% to 75% of which appear only once. The TCR was taken from a man aged 18 to 29 in good health. Material for sequencing was memory CD4+ T cells sorted from blood. Subset reported: CD45RA-negative fraction. The chain combines TRBV14 with TRBJ2-3, with D possibly TRBD2 on 5 matching bases. In nucleotides, the CDR3 is TGTGCCAGCAGCCAGGTCGGGGGCACAGATACGCAGTATTTT. Translation: CASSQVGGTDTQYF.